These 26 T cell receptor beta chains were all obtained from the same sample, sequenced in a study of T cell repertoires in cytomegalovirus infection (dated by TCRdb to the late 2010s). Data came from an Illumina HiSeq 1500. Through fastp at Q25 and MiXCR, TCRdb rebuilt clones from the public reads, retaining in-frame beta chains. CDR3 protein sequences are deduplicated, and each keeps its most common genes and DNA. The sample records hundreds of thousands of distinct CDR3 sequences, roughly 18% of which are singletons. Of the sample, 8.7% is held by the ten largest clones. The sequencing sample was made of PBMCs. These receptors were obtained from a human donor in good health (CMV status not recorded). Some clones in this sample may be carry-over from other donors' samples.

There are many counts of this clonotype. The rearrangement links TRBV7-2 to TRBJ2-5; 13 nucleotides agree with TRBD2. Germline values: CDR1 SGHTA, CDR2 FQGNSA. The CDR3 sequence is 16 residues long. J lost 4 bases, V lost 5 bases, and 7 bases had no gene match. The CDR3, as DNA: TGTGCCAGCAGCCTAATACTAGCGGGAGGGAGAGAGACCCAGTACTTC. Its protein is CASSLILAGGRETQYF.

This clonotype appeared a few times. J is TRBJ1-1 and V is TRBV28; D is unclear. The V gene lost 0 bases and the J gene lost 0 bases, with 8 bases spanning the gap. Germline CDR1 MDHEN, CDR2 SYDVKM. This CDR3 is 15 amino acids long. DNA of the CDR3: TGTGCCAGCAGTTTATGGGGAAACTTGAACACTGAAGCTTTCTTT. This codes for CASSLWGNLNTEAFF. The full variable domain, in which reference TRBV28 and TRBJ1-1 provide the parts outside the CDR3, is DVKVTQSSRYLVKRTGEKVFLECVQDMDHENMFWYRQDPGLGLRLIYFSYDVKMKEKGDIPEGYSVSREKKERFSLILESASTNQTSMYLCASSLWGNLNTEAFFGQGTRLTVV.

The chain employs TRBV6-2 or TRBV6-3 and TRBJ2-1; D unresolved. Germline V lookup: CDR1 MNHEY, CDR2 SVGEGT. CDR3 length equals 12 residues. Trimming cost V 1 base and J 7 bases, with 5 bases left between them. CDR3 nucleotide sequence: TGTGCCAGCAGTTACTACGGTAATGAGCAGTTCTTC. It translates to CASSYYGNEQFF.

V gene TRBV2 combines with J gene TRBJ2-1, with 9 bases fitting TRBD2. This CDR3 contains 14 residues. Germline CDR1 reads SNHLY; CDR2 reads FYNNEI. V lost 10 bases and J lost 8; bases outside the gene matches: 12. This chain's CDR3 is CAIQRGAARDEQFF. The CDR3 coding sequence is TGTGCCATCCAGCGGGGGGCTGCGCGGGATGAGCAGTTCTTC.

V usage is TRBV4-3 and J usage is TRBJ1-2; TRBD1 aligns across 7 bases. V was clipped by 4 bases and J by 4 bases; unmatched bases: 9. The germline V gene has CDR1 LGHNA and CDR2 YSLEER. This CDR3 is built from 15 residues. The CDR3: CASSPQRQGGYGYTF. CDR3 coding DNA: TGCGCCAGCAGCCCCCAACGACAGGGTGGCTATGGCTACACCTTC.

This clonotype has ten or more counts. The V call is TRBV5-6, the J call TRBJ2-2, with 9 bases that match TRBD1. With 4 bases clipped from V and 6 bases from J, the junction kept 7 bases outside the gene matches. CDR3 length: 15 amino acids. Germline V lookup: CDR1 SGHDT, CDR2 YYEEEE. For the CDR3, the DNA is TGTGCCAGCAGCCACGGGACAGGGAGAGCCGGGGAGCTGTTTTTT. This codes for CASSHGTGRAGELFF.

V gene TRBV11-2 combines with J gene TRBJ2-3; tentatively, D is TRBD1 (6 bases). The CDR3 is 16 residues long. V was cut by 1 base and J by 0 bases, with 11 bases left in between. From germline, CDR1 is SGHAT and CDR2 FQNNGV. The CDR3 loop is CASSLVTGLSTDTQYF. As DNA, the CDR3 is TGTGCCAGCAGCTTAGTTACAGGGCTGAGCACAGATACGCAGTATTTT.

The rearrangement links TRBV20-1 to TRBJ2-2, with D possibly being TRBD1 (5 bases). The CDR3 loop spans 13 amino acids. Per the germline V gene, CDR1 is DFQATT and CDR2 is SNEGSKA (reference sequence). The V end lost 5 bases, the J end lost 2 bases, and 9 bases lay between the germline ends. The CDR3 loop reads CSAGHPNTGELFF. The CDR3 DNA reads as TGCAGTGCTGGACATCCCAACACCGGGGAGCTGTTTTTT.

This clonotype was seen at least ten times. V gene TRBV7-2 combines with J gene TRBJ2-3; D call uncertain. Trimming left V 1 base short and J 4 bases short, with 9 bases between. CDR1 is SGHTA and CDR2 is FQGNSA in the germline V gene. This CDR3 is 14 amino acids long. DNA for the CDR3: TGTGCCAGCAGCTTAGGGCGAACCGCAGATACGCAGTATTTT. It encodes CASSLGRTADTQYF.

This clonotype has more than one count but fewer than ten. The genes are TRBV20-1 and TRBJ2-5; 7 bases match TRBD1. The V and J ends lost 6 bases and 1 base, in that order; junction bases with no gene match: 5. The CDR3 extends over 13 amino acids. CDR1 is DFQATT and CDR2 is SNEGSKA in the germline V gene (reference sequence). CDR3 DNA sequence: TGCAGTGCCGACAACAGGGGCCAAGAGACCCAGTACTTC. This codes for CSADNRGQETQYF.

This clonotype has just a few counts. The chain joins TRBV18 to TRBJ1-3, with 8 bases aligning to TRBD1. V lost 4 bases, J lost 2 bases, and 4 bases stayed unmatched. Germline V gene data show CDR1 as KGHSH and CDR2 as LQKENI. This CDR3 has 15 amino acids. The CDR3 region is CASSQSDRAGNTIYF. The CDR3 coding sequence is TGTGCCAGCTCACAATCGGACAGGGCTGGAAACACCATATATTTT.

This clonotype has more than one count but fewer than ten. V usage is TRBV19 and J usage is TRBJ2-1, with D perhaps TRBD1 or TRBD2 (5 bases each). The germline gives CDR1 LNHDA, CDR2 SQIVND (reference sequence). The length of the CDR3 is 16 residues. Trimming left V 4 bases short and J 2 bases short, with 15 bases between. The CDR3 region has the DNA TGTGCCAGTAGTACGGACGGGGCTGACACCTACAATGAGCAGTTCTTC. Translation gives CASSTDGADTYNEQFF.

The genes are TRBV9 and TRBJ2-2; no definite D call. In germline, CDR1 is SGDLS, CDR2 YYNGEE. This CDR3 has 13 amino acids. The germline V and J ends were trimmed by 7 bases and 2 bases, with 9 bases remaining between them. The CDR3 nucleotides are TGTGCCAGCCAATGGGGAAACACCGGGGAGCTGTTTTTT. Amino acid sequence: CASQWGNTGELFF.

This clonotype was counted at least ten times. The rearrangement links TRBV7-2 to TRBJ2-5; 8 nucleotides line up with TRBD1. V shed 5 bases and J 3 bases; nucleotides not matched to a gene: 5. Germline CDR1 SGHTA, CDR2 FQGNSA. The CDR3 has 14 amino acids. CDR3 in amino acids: CASSLDRGEETQYF. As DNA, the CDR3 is TGTGCCAGCAGCCTAGACAGGGGTGAAGAGACCCAGTACTTC.

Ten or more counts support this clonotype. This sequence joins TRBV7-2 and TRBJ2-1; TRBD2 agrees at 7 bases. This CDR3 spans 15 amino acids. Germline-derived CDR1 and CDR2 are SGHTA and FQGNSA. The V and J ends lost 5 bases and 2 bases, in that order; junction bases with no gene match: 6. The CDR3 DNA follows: TGTGCCAGCAGCCTGAGCGGGGTCGCCTACAATGAGCAGTTCTTC. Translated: CASSLSGVAYNEQFF.

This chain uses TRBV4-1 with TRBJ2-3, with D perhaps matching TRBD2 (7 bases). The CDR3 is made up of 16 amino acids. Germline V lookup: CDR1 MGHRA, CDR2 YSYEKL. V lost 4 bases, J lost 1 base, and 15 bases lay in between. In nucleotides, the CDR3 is TGCGCCAGCAGCCTCACGGGGGGCCAGGGCACAGATACGCAGTATTTT. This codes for CASSLTGGQGTDTQYF.

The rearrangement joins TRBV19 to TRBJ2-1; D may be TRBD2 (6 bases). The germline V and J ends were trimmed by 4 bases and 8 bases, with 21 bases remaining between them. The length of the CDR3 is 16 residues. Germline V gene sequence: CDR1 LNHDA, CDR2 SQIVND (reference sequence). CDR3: CASSRTIPKMEDEQFF. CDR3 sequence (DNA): TGTGCCAGTAGTAGGACTATCCCGAAGATGGAGGATGAGCAGTTCTTC. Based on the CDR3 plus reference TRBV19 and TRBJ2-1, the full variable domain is DGGITQSPKYLFRKEGQNVTLSCEQNLNHDAMYWYRQDPGQGLRLIYYSQIVNDFQKGDIAEGYSVSREKKESFPLTVTSAQKNPTAFYLCASSRTIPKMEDEQFFGPGTRLTVL.

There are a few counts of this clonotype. In nucleotides, the CDR3 is TGTGCCAGCAGTGTATCCGGAGGGGGTACGCAGTATTTT. Translating gives CASSVSGGGTQYF. V and J are TRBV2 and TRBJ2-3; D is possibly TRBD1 or TRBD2 (6 bases each). Looked up from germline, CDR1 is SNHLY and CDR2 is FYNNEI. The CDR3 length is 13 residues. The V end was cut by 4 bases, the J end by 8 bases, with 13 bases between.

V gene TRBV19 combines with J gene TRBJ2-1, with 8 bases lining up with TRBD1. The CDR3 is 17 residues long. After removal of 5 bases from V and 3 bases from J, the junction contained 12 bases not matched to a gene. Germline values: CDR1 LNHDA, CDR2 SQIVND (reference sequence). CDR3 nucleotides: TGTGCCAGTAGTTTGCCCTATGGACAGGGAGGCTACAATGAGCAGTTCTTC. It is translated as CASSLPYGQGGYNEQFF.

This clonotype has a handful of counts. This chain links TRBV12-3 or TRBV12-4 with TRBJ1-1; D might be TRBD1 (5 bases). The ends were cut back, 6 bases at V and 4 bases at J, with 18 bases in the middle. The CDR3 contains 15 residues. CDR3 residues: CASRPKQVPGTEAFF. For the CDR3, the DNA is TGTGCCAGCAGGCCCAAACAGGTACCAGGCACTGAAGCTTTCTTT.

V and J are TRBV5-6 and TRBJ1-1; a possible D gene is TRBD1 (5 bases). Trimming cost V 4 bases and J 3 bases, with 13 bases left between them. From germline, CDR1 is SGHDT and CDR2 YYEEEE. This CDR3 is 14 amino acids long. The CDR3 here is CASSPGGRDTEAFF. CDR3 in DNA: TGTGCCAGCAGCCCGGGGGGACGGGACACTGAAGCTTTCTTT.

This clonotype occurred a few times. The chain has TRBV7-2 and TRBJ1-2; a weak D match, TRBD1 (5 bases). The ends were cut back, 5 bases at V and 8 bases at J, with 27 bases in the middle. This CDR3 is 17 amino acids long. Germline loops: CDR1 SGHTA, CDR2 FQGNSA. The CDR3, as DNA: TGTGCCAGCAGCCCACTGGGGGGGGGGTGGGGGAATTCGGGCTACACCTTC. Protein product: CASSPLGGGWGNSGYTF.

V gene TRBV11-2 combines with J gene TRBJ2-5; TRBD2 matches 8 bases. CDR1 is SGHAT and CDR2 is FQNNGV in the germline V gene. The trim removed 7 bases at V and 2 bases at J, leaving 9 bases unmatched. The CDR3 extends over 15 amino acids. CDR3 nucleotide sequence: TGTGCCAGCAACCCTGGCGGGGGGTTACAAGAGACCCAGTACTTC. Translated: CASNPGGGLQETQYF.

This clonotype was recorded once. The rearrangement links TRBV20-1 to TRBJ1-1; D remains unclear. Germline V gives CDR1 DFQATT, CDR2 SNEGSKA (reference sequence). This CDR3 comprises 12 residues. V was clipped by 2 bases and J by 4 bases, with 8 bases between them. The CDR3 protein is CSARMAGTEAFF. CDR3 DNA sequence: TGCAGTGCTAGAATGGCGGGCACTGAAGCTTTCTTT.

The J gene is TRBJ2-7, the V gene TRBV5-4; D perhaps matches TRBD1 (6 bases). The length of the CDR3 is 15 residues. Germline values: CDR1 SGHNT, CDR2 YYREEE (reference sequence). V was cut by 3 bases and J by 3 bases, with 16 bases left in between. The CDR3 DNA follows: TGTGCCAGCAGCTCGCAACAGGGAGTCATCTACGAGCAGTACTTC. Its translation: CASSSQQGVIYEQYF.

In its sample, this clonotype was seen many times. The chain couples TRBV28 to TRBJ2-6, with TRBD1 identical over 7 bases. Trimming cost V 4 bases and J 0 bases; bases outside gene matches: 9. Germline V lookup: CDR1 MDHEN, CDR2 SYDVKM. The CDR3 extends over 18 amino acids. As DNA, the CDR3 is TGTGCCAGCAGTTCCCCGAGAGACAGGGTCTCTGGGGCCAACGTCCTGACTTTC. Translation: CASSSPRDRVSGANVLTF.